These T cell receptor beta chains were read from a single sample in a study of blood T cell repertoires in COVID-19. Clones were read by immunoSEQ multiplex PCR, and TCRdb kept only the in-frame ones, dropping some. The sample has roughly 180,000 clones; 76% are singletons. Sequenced input: peripheral blood. These receptors all stem from a woman between 45 and 60 years old with active or convalescent COVID-19. Each CDR3 is given with its conserved first and last residue. Fields, in order: CDR3 protein, D gene, V gene, CDR3 length. A D gene is named only where the DNA matches it firmly.

CDR3aa: CASRGLAILNEQFF; d_gene: TRBD2; v_gene: TRBV2; len: 14
CDR3aa: CASSSIRGFSEKLFF; d_gene: .; v_gene: TRBV7-9; len: 15
CDR3aa: CASSLNRPGTGGTGELFF; d_gene: TRBD1; v_gene: TRBV7-6; len: 18
CDR3aa: CASSLGFDTEAFF; d_gene: .; v_gene: TRBV4-3; len: 13
CDR3aa: CASSSDRGRPDEQFF; d_gene: TRBD1; v_gene: TRBV19; len: 15
CDR3aa: CASSPTVDSGNTIYF; d_gene: .; v_gene: TRBV7-2; len: 15
CDR3aa: CASSRTSGGSNEQFF; d_gene: TRBD2; v_gene: TRBV6-6; len: 15
CDR3aa: CASRPGAGGEQFF; d_gene: .; v_gene: TRBV25-1; len: 13
CDR3aa: CASSQDRRQGGLSTEAFF; d_gene: TRBD1; v_gene: TRBV3-1/TRBV3-2; len: 18
CDR3aa: CASTGTGDQETQYF; d_gene: TRBD1; v_gene: TRBV11-1; len: 14
CDR3aa: CASRDRVGGQPQHF; d_gene: TRBD1; v_gene: TRBV6-6; len: 14
CDR3aa: CASSLTTGDSPLHF; d_gene: TRBD1; v_gene: TRBV25-1; len: 14
CDR3aa: CASSLDRASEKLFF; d_gene: .; v_gene: TRBV5-4; len: 14
CDR3aa: CSASGLAGSGEQFF; d_gene: TRBD2; v_gene: TRBV20-1; len: 14
CDR3aa: CASSERSGAYEQYF; d_gene: .; v_gene: TRBV7-2; len: 14
CDR3aa: CASRPLGRANEKLFF; d_gene: .; v_gene: TRBV7-9; len: 15
CDR3aa: CATRGGGWFTDTQYF; d_gene: TRBD2; v_gene: TRBV19; len: 15
CDR3aa: CAISEKGTGGTEAFF; d_gene: TRBD1; v_gene: TRBV10-3; len: 15
CDR3aa: CASSRLRQGINSGNTIYF; d_gene: TRBD1; v_gene: TRBV5-1; len: 18
CDR3aa: CASSEASGKQYF; d_gene: TRBD2; v_gene: TRBV2; len: 12